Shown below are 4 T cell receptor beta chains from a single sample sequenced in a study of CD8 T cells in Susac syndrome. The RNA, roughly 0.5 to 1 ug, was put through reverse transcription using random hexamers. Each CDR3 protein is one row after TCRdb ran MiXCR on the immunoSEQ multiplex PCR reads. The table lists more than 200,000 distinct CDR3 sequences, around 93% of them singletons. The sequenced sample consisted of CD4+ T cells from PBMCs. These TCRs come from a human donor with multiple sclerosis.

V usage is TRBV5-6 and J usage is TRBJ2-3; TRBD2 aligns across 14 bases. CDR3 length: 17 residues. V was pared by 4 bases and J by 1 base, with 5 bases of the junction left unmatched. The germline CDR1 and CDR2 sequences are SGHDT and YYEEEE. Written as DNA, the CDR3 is TGTGCCAGCAGCCGGCAGGGACTAGCGGGGGGCACAGATACGCAGTATTTT. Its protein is CASSRQGLAGGTDTQYF.

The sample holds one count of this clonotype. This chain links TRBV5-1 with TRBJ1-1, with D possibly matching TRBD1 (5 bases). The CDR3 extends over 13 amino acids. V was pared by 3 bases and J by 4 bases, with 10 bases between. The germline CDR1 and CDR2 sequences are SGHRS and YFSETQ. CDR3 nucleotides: TGCGCCAGCAGCTCAGGGTTTTCCACTGAAGCTTTCTTT. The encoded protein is CASSSGFSTEAFF.

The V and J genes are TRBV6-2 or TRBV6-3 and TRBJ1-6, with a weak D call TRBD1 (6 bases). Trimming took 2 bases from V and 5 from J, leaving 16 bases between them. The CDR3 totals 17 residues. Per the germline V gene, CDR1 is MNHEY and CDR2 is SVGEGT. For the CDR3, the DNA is TGTGCCAGCAGTTACCATACAGGGAAAGCGGATAATTCACCCCTCCACTTT. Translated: CASSYHTGKADNSPLHF.

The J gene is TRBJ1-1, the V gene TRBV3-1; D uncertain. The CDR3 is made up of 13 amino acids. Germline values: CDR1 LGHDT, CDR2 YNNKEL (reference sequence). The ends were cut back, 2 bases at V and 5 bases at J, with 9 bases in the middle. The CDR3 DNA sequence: TGTGCCAGCAGCCAAAAAATCCCTACTGAAGCTTTCTTT. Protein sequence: CASSQKIPTEAFF. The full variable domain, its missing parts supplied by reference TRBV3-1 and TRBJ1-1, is DTAVSQTPKYLVTQMGNDKSIKCEQNLGHDTMYWYKQDSKKFLKIMFSYNNKELIINETVPNRFSPKSPDKAHLNLHINSLELGDSAVYFCASSQKIPTEAFFGQGTRLTVV.